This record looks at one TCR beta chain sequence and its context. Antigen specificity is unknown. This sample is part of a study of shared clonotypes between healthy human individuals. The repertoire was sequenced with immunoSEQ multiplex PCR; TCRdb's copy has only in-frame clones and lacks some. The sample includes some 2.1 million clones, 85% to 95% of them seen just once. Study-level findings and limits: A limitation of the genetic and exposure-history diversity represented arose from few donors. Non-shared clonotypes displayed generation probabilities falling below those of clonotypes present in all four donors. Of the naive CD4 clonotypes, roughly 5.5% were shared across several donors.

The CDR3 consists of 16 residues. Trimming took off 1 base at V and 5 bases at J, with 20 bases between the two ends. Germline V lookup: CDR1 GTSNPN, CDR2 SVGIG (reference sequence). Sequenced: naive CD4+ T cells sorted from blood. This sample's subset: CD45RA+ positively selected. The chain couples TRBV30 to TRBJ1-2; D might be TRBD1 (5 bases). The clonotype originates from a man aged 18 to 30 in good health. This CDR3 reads CAWSGPIPRGNYGYTF. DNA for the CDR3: TGTGCCTGGAGTGGGCCGATCCCTAGGGGAAATTATGGCTACACCTTC.